Listed below are T cell receptor beta chains from one sample, sequenced in a study of control samples from healthy donors and cancer patients. Here immunoSEQ multiplex PCR was the method, and the copy in TCRdb shows in-frame clones only, minus some. The table lists 130,000 to 150,000 clones, just under 95% of them singletons. Material: PBMCs. The receptors stem from a man aged 55 to 70 with colorectal cancer. The CDR3 runs from the conserved cysteine through the conserved F or W. The D gene is left open where the match is weak. Not all rows give a size; the values are once, few, many and, for expanded clones, a class.

size	D	J	V	CDR3	DNA
.	TRBD2	TRBJ2-2	TRBV5-1	CASSFNGGAPGELFF	TGCGCCAGCAGCTTTAACGGGGGGGCCCCCGGGGAGCTGTTTTTT
.	.	TRBJ2-5	TRBV25-1	CASSSNWQETQYF	TGTGCCAGCAGCTCCAACTGGCAAGAGACCCAGTACTTC
.	.	TRBJ1-5	TRBV19	CASSFDGGNQPQHF	TGTGCCAGTAGTTTTGACGGGGGCAATCAGCCCCAGCATTTT
.	.	TRBJ2-7	TRBV10-2	CASSDPGAVTSYEQYF	TGCGCCAGCAGTGACCCGGGGGCCGTGACCTCCTACGAGCAGTACTTC
.	.	TRBJ1-4	TRBV4-1	CASSQHPGAEKLFF	TGCGCCAGCAGCCAACATCCAGGGGCGGAAAAACTGTTTTTT
.	.	TRBJ1-2	TRBV2	CASSEGWGQSYGYTF	TGTGCCAGCAGTGAAGGGTGGGGGCAGAGCTATGGCTACACCTTC
few	.	TRBJ1-2	TRBV12-3/TRBV12-4	CASSNYYGYTF	TGTGCCAGCAGTAATTACTATGGCTACACCTTC
.	TRBD1	TRBJ2-7	TRBV2	CASTEWGTGSGVEQYF	TGTGCCAGCACCGAATGGGGGACAGGGAGCGGAGTTGAGCAGTACTTC
.	.	TRBJ2-5	TRBV4-2	CASSQEASLQETQYF	TGTGCCAGCAGCCAAGAGGCCAGCCTCCAAGAGACCCAGTACTTC
.	.	TRBJ1-2	TRBV3-1/TRBV3-2	CASSQVKGYGYTF	TGTGCCAGCAGCCAAGTCAAGGGGTATGGCTACACCTTC
.	TRBD2	TRBJ2-4	TRBV30	CAWSETSGGMKYF	TGTGCCTGGAGTGAGACTAGCGGGGGAATGAAGTACTTC
.	.	TRBJ2-7	TRBV7-2	CASSLAGGSSYEQYF	TGTGCCAGCAGCTTAGCGGGCGGCAGCTCCTACGAGCAGTACTTC
.	.	TRBJ2-7	TRBV25-1	CASRGGGTPTYEQYF	TGTGCCAGCAGGGGAGGGGGGACACCGACCTACGAGCAGTACTTC
.	.	TRBJ1-3	TRBV10-2	CASSEAGPSGNTIYF	TGCGCCAGCAGTGAGGCAGGCCCCTCTGGAAACACCATATATTTT
.	TRBD2	TRBJ2-3	TRBV9	CASSVVLAGADTQYF	TGTGCCAGCAGCGTAGTACTAGCGGGGGCAGATACGCAGTATTTT
.	TRBD1	TRBJ2-7	TRBV27	CASSLTGGSYEQYF	TGTGCCAGCAGTTTGACAGGGGGCTCCTACGAGCAGTACTTC
once	TRBD1	TRBJ2-2	TRBV6-1	CASSDPAHTGGGPGELFF	TGTGCCAGCAGTGATCCGGCCCACACAGGGGGCGGTCCCGGGGAGCTGTTTTTT
once	TRBD2	TRBJ2-1	TRBV13	CASSSRGGAGYEQFF	TGTGCCAGCAGCTCCCGCGGGGGGGCCGGCTATGAGCAGTTCTTC
.	.	TRBJ2-3	TRBV11-2	CASSFGQRVSTDTQYF	TGTGCCAGCAGCTTCGGACAGAGGGTTAGCACAGATACGCAGTATTTT
.	.	TRBJ1-6	TRBV9	CASSGTISGQPLHF	TGTGCCAGCAGCGGGACCATCTCCGGCCAACCCCTCCACTTT
.	.	TRBJ1-4	TRBV6-5	CASRSDEKLFF	TGTGCCAGCAGGTCCGATGAAAAACTGTTTTTT
.	.	TRBJ1-3	TRBV10-3	CAISESNTIYF	TGTGCCATCAGTGAGTCAAACACCATATATTTT
.	.	TRBJ1-1	TRBV6-5	CASRLTGSANTEAFF	TGTGCCAGCAGACTCACAGGGTCTGCGAACACTGAAGCTTTCTTT
.	.	TRBJ1-4	TRBV13	CASSLWVNEKLFF	TGTGCCAGCAGCTTGTGGGTTAATGAAAAACTGTTTTTT
.	.	TRBJ1-1	TRBV4-2	CASSQDLTEVNTEAFF	TGTGCCAGCAGCCAAGACCTAACGGAGGTGAACACTGAAGCTTTCTTT
.	.	TRBJ2-5	TRBV2	CASSERATQYF	TGTGCCAGCAGTGAACGGGCGACCCAGTACTTC
.	TRBD1	TRBJ2-7	TRBV7-9	CASSGTGDYEQYF	TGTGCCAGCTCCGGGACAGGGGACTACGAGCAGTACTTC
.	.	TRBJ2-2	TRBV3-1/TRBV3-2	CASSRSVGTGELFF	TGTGCCAGCAGTCGCTCGGTGGGCACCGGGGAGCTGTTTTTT
.	TRBD1	TRBJ2-5	TRBV6-5	CASSYSTGGQETQYF	TGTGCCAGCAGCTATTCGACAGGGGGGCAAGAGACCCAGTACTTC
.	.	TRBJ1-6	TRBV19	CASSIKGGHNSPLHF	TGTGCCAGTAGTATAAAGGGAGGTCATAATTCACCCCTCCACTTT
.	.	TRBJ2-7	TRBV7-2	CASSLSDLDSRYEQYF	TGTGCCAGCAGCTTATCAGACCTAGATAGCCGCTACGAGCAGTACTTC
once	.	TRBJ2-7	TRBV7-9	CASSRDYEQYF	TGTGCCAGCAGTCGGGATTACGAGCAGTACTTC
.	TRBD2	TRBJ2-3	TRBV7-6	CASSLASGGNTDTQYF	TGTGCCAGCAGCTTAGCTAGCGGGGGGAACACAGATACGCAGTATTTT
once	.	TRBJ2-7	TRBV6-1	CASSVSVGGPSYEQYF	TGTGCCAGCAGTGTCTCGGTAGGGGGTCCCTCCTACGAGCAGTACTTC
.	TRBD1	TRBJ2-2	TRBV29-1	CSVQGASTGELFF	TGCAGCGTTCAGGGGGCCAGCACCGGGGAGCTGTTTTTT
.	.	TRBJ1-1	TRBV2	CASSDPSNTEAFF	TGTGCCAGCAGTGACCCTTCGAACACTGAAGCTTTCTTT
.	.	TRBJ1-1	TRBV10-3	CAISEGSEAFF	TGTGCCATCAGTGAGGGATCTGAAGCTTTCTTT
once	.	TRBJ2-3	TRBV18	CASSPDRARPRSDTQYF	TGTGCCAGCTCACCGGACCGGGCCCGCCCTCGGTCAGATACGCAGTATTTT
.	.	TRBJ1-2	TRBV6-5	CASSAPGQGNYGYTF	TGTGCCAGCAGCGCCCCGGGACAAGGGAACTATGGCTACACCTTC
once	.	TRBJ2-5	TRBV6-2/TRBV6-3	CASSYNTVGTQYF	TGTGCCAGCAGTTACAATACGGTGGGGACCCAGTACTTC
.	.	TRBJ1-2	TRBV29-1	CSVESREGGYGYTF	TGCAGCGTTGAAAGTAGGGAGGGGGGCTATGGCTACACCTTC
.	.	TRBJ2-7	TRBV19	CASRPRDSRADEQYF	TGTGCCAGTAGACCCCGGGACTCCCGGGCCGACGAGCAGTACTTC
.	TRBD1	TRBJ1-1	TRBV7-9	CASRPGGPDTEAFF	TGTGCCAGTAGACCAGGGGGCCCGGACACTGAAGCTTTCTTT
.	.	TRBJ1-5	TRBV12-3/TRBV12-4	CASSLTEQPQHF	TGTGCCAGCAGCTTAACAGAGCAGCCCCAGCATTTT
.	TRBD2	TRBJ2-1	TRBV10-1	CASSDSSGYNEQFF	TGCGCCAGCAGTGATTCTAGCGGCTACAATGAGCAGTTCTTC
.	TRBD1	TRBJ1-2	TRBV19	CASTRTLDRAANYGYTF	TGTGCCAGTACCCGCACTCTCGACAGGGCCGCTAACTATGGCTACACCTTC
.	.	TRBJ1-6	TRBV21-1	CASSKELLDSGGRGPPALHF	TGTGCCAGCAGCAAAGAATTACTAGATTCGGGTGGACGGGGACCTCCGGCCCTCCACTTT
.	.	TRBJ2-1	TRBV6-6	CASRLVNLEQFF	TGTGCCAGCAGGCTTGTCAACCTCGAGCAGTTCTTC